The present TCR beta chain was sequenced within a study of T cells after yellow fever vaccination. The CDR3 sequence is 14 residues long. Germline loops: CDR1 DFQATT, CDR2 SNEGSKA (reference sequence). TCRdb passed the 5' RACE reads through MiXCR, listing each CDR3 protein once. In the table there are roughly 500,000 distinct CDR3 sequences, roughly a fifth of which are singletons. The chain recombines TRBV20-1 with TRBJ2-1; D may match TRBD1 or TRBD2 (5 bases each). The sequence was collected from a man aged 30-40 years who received the YFV17D yellow fever vaccine. This material consisted of PBMCs, taken 15 days after the yellow fever booster vaccination. CDR3 residues: CSRVWGSSYNEQFF. DNA of the CDR3: TGCAGCAGGGTGTGGGGGAGCTCTTACAATGAGCAGTTCTTC.